This TCR beta chain comes out of a study of blood T cell repertoires in COVID-19. In the study overall: Samples taken during acute and convalescent COVID-19 were collected in the United States, Italy and Spain. In each case, the material was cDNA or gDNA derived from T cells, B-cell-depleted T cells, or PBMCs.

As originally analysed: For nucleated cells, counts were estimated from reference gene primer amplification. This table comes from immunoSEQ multiplex PCR, and its TCRdb copy is limited to in-frame clones, with some not included. That table gives V, J and clone size, and the DNA gave D and trimming. The sample includes some 220,000 clones, roughly 88% of them seen just once. The receptor comes from a man in his forties or fifties with active or convalescent COVID-19. Sample: peripheral blood.

The chain's CDR3 is CASSAWGTGYTEAFF. In DNA, the CDR3 is TGTGCCAGCAGCGCCTGGGGGACTGGGTACACTGAAGCTTTCTTT. The chain employs TRBV7-9 and TRBJ1-1; TRBD1 might be the D (5 bases). The CDR3 is 15 residues long. Trimming pared 5 bases from V and 3 bases from J, leaving 16 bases between. Germline CDR1 reads SEHNR; CDR2 reads FQNEAQ (reference sequence).